Listed here are 20 T cell receptor beta chains from one sample, sequenced in a study of blood T cell repertoires in COVID-19 (TCRdb year 2020). The method was the immunoSEQ multiplex PCR assay. Here the immuneACCESS table is served through TCRdb, limited to in-frame sequences with V and J called. Missing clones are a known gap in these copies; in checked studies unresolved V genes cover under half, and the rest lacks a known reason. This sample has 150,000 to 200,000 clones in its table, and approximately 86% of those were observed once. Jointly, the top ten make up around 8.3% of the sample. The specimen sequenced was peripheral blood. Source of these receptors: a man aged 55 to 70 with acute or convalescent COVID-19.

The CDR3 region is CASSMKGTGDYGYTF. DNA for the CDR3: TGCGCCAGCAGCATGAAGGGGACAGGGGACTATGGCTACACCTTC. The chain is built from TRBV5-1 and TRBJ1-2; 10 nucleotides agree with TRBD1. This CDR3 region has 15 residues. V shed 4 bases, J shed 3 bases, and the junction held 6 bases outside the gene matches. The germline gives CDR1 SGHRS, CDR2 YFSETQ.

The rearrangement uses TRBV6-1 and TRBJ2-6; 12 bases fit TRBD1. Germline CDR1 reads MNHNS; CDR2 reads SASEGT. Unmatched junction bases numbered 5, after V lost 4 bases and J lost 1 base. This CDR3 has 18 amino acids. Written as DNA, the CDR3 is TGTGCCAGCAGTGCCCGGGACAGGGGGCTTTCTGGGGCCAACGTCCTGACTTTC. Protein sequence: CASSARDRGLSGANVLTF.

This clone was seen a single time. V usage is TRBV5-5 and J usage is TRBJ2-1, with 7 bases matching TRBD2. This CDR3 is 15 amino acids long. Germline values: CDR1 SGHKS, CDR2 YYEKEE (reference sequence). Trimming cost V 4 bases and J 6 bases; bases outside gene matches: 10. This CDR3 reads CASSGGAGGINEQFF. The CDR3 DNA reads as TGTGCCAGCAGCGGAGGGGCCGGGGGGATCAATGAGCAGTTCTTC. The entire variable domain, with the rest obtained from reference TRBV5-5 and TRBJ2-1, is as follows: DAGVTQSPTHLIKTRGQQVTLRCSPISGHKSVSWYQQVLGQGPQFIFQYYEKEERGRGNFPDRFSARQFPNYSSELNVNALLLGDSALYLCASSGGAGGINEQFFGPGTRLTVL.

This clone has just one count. This chain links TRBV2 with TRBJ1-3; 9 bases align to TRBD1. This CDR3 is built from 17 residues. Germline trimming cut 2 bases from V and 2 bases from J; bases unmatched to any gene: 7. Germline V gene data show CDR1 as SNHLY and CDR2 as FYNNEI. The CDR3 nucleotides read TGTGCCAGCAGTGAATTGACAGGGGGATTAGCTGGAAACACCATATATTTT. This translates into CASSELTGGLAGNTIYF.

This clone was seen just once. CDR3 bases: TGTGCCAGCAGCTGGTGGGCGGGACAGGGTGCTGGAAACACCATATATTTT. Its translation: CASSWWAGQGAGNTIYF. This chain links TRBV5-4 with TRBJ1-3, with 9 bases aligning to TRBD1. The CDR3 loop spans 17 amino acids. Germline CDR1 is SGHNT and CDR2 is YYREEE (reference sequence). The V and J ends lost 3 bases and 2 bases, in that order; junction bases with no gene match: 9.

This clone was recorded many times. V gene TRBV7-9 combines with J gene TRBJ2-3; 7 nucleotides match TRBD1. J was trimmed by 1 base and V by 5 bases; bases with no gene match: 12. This CDR3 comprises 17 residues. Germline V CDR1 and CDR2: SEHNR, FQNEAQ (reference sequence). Written as DNA, the CDR3 is TGTGCCAGCAGCCCAACCTTGGGGGACAGAGGCACAGATACGCAGTATTTT. This translates into CASSPTLGDRGTDTQYF.

J is TRBJ2-2 and V is TRBV12-2; the table's D call of TRBD2 was not tested on the DNA. TRBV12-2 is noted as a pseudogene. CDR3 length equals 15 residues. CDR3 protein: CASRTSGSDTGELFF. The DNA of the CDR3 is TGTGCAAGTCGCACAAGCGGGAGTGACACCGGGGAGCTGTTTTTT.

The chain links TRBV23-1 to TRBJ2-3, with no clear D. TRBV23-1 is filed as an ORF, its function uncertain. V was cut by 4 bases and J by 5 bases, with 16 bases left in between. This CDR3 contains 15 residues. CDR3 DNA: TGCGCCAGCAGTCTTTTGTCTCGGAGAAAAGATACGCAGTATTTT. It translates to CASSLLSRRKDTQYF.

The rearrangement uses TRBV10-2 and TRBJ1-2; TRBD1 is a possible D gene (5 bases). V lost 6 bases, J lost 2 bases, and 10 bases lay in between. CDR3 length: 13 amino acids. CDR1 is WSHSY, CDR2 SAAADI, per germline. CDR3 DNA: TGCGCCAGCAGAGGGGCTCTCAACTATGGCTACACCTTC. It translates to CASRGALNYGYTF.

This clone is a singleton in its sample. The chain links TRBV18 to TRBJ2-2; a weak D match, TRBD1 (6 bases). The CDR3 spans 16 residues. The germline gives CDR1 KGHSH, CDR2 LQKENI. The germline V and J ends were trimmed by 6 bases and 0 bases, with 14 bases remaining between them. Here the CDR3 reads CASSPRTASNTGELFF. CDR3 coding DNA: TGTGCCAGCTCTCCGAGGACAGCCTCGAACACCGGGGAGCTGTTTTTT.

This clone has a single count. CDR3 protein: CASSQVAGVHEQYF. The CDR3 DNA reads TGTGCCAGCAGCCAGGTCGCAGGGGTCCACGAGCAGTACTTC. This chain connects TRBV28 to TRBJ2-7; TRBD1 might be the D (6 bases). The CDR3 spans 14 residues. Germline V gene data show CDR1 as MDHEN and CDR2 as SYDVKM. V lost 6 bases to trimming and J lost 5 bases, with 17 bases between them.

This chain connects TRBV2 to TRBJ1-3, with 7 bases that match TRBD1. The CDR3 covers 15 residues. Germline V gives CDR1 SNHLY, CDR2 FYNNEI. J gave up 2 bases and V 6 bases, and 7 bases lay outside the gene matches. The chain's CDR3 is CASRVGQAAGNTIYF. The CDR3 DNA is TGTGCCAGCAGGGTAGGACAGGCAGCTGGAAACACCATATATTTT.

V is TRBV7-3 and J is TRBJ1-2, with a weak D call TRBD1 (5 bases). CDR1 is SGHTA, CDR2 FQGTGA, per germline. The CDR3 runs 13 residues. Between the trimmed V and J ends, which lost 3 bases and 5 bases, there was a span of 10 bases. The CDR3 loop reads CASSLQGDYGYTF. In nucleotides, the CDR3 is TGTGCCAGCAGCTTGCAGGGTGATTATGGCTACACCTTC.

This clone was observed a handful of times. The chain has TRBV28 and TRBJ1-2, with D perhaps TRBD1 (6 bases). CDR3 length: 12 residues. From germline, CDR1 is MDHEN and CDR2 SYDVKM. The V end was cut by 4 bases, the J end by 8 bases, with 11 bases between. CDR3 nucleotides: TGTGCCAGCAGTTGGGGGGGCCGGGGCTACACCTTC. This codes for CASSWGGRGYTF.

This clone was seen a handful of times. V is TRBV6-1 and J is TRBJ1-5, with D tentatively TRBD1 (5 bases). This CDR3 spans 14 amino acids. Trimming pared 3 bases from V and 3 bases from J, leaving 9 bases between. Germline CDR1 reads MNHNS; CDR2 reads SASEGT. The CDR3 spells CASSDQGFNQPQHF. The CDR3 coding sequence is TGTGCCAGCAGTGATCAGGGCTTCAATCAGCCCCAGCATTTT.

The rearrangement uses TRBV6-6 and TRBJ1-3; no definite D call. V dropped 6 bases and J dropped 0 bases, with 9 bases sitting between them. The CDR3 length is 14 residues. Germline V lookup: CDR1 MNHNY, CDR2 SVGAGI (reference sequence). In nucleotides, the CDR3 is TGTGCCAGCAGCCCACTGCGCTCTGGAAACACCATATATTTT. Translated: CASSPLRSGNTIYF.

This chain joins TRBV19 and TRBJ2-4; 7 nucleotides align to TRBD1. V shed 5 bases and J 9 bases; nucleotides not matched to a gene: 13. The germline CDR1 and CDR2 sequences are LNHDA and SQIVND (reference sequence). CDR3 length equals 15 residues. CDR3 in DNA: TGTGCCAGTAGTCGGGACAGTCGCCTAGGTAGCATTCAGTACTTC. Encoded protein: CASSRDSRLGSIQYF.

The chain links TRBV5-1 to TRBJ2-1, with D tentatively TRBD1 (6 bases). This CDR3 region has 17 residues. The V end lost 2 bases, the J end lost 0 bases, and 15 bases lay between the germline ends. Germline V gene data show CDR1 as SGHRS and CDR2 as YFSETQ. CDR3 protein: CASSFGTGRSSYNEQFF. The DNA for the CDR3 is TGCGCCAGCAGCTTCGGAACAGGGCGAAGCTCCTACAATGAGCAGTTCTTC. The full variable domain, with the rest looked up from reference TRBV5-1 and TRBJ2-1, is KAGVTQTPRYLIKTRGQQVTLSCSPISGHRSVSWYQQTPGQGLQFLFEYFSETQRNKGNFPGRFSGRQFSNSRSEMNVSTLELGDSALYLCASSFGTGRSSYNEQFFGPGTRLTVL.

The chain is built from TRBV28 and TRBJ1-4, with 10 bases lining up with TRBD1. Trimming took 6 bases from V and 6 from J; bases not matched to a gene: 7. The germline gives CDR1 MDHEN, CDR2 SYDVKM. CDR3 length: 15 amino acids. Written as DNA, the CDR3 is TGTGCCAGCAGACGTCCGGGACAGGGGTATGAAAAACTGTTTTTT. Translating gives CASRRPGQGYEKLFF.

The chain couples TRBV21-1 to TRBJ1-1; TRBD1, as called in the table, went unchecked against the DNA. TRBV21-1 is a listed pseudogene. This CDR3 region has 15 residues. CDR3 residues: CASSARQGGYTEAFF. Here the CDR3 DNA reads TGTGCCAGCAGCGCCCGACAGGGAGGTTATACTGAAGCTTTCTTT.